The clone carrying this T cell receptor (beta chain) was counted between two and nine times. Antigen: not known. These data originate in a study of radiation and T cells in renal cell carcinoma. Study results and caveats: Dominant CDR3 motifs occupied more repertoire in irradiated than control tumors.

The treatment: treatment-naive control, cytoreductive nephrectomy. Treatment-naive patients without radiation supplied the control tumors at nephrectomy. This renal cell carcinoma was of the clear cell type. Control tumor donors were several females and 11 males, median age approximately 60 years. The assay was immunoSEQ multiplex PCR, and TCRdb's table has in-frame clones only and misses some. The sample carries roughly 14,000 clones, roughly 56% recorded once. Sample: tumor tissue, taken from a patient whose treatment was nephrectomy without radiotherapy. The receptor's source is a man in his forties or fifties with renal cell carcinoma.

The CDR3 here is CASSLSWGYSNQPQHF. In DNA, the CDR3 is TGTGCCAGCAGCTTGTCATGGGGGTATAGCAATCAGCCCCAGCATTTT. V gene TRBV5-8 combines with J gene TRBJ1-5; the D gene is possibly TRBD1 (5 bases). The CDR3 totals 16 residues. Trimming removed 1 base at V and 0 bases at J, with 11 bases between. Germline V gene lookup returns CDR1 SGHTS and CDR2 YDEGEE.